This T cell receptor (beta chain) originates from a study of immune evolution from preneoplasia to lung adenocarcinoma. Overall study results and limits: T cell clonality was higher in KRAS-mutant than EGFR-mutant or wild-type nodules.

Worth noting for this clone: Its antigen is currently unknown. Other DNA variants within this sample encode the same CDR3.

Only in-frame clones appear in the TCRdb table, and some are missing; sequencing was by immunoSEQ multiplex PCR. Among more than 1,500 clones listed, about four fifths were seen once. Resections took place in Japan or China from about 2014 to 2018. Macro-dissection enriched premalignant or tumor cells before nucleic acid extraction. This TCR derives from a donor older than 65 with lung adenocarcinoma. Sequencing input: FFPE tissue from an adenomatous hyperplasia lung lesion. Subset here: atypical adenomatous hyperplasia (AAH), lung preneoplasia.

The CDR3 sequence is CASRSSGSGTGELFF. The CDR3 nucleotides are TGTGCCAGCAGATCAAGCGGGAGCGGGACCGGGGAGCTGTTTTTT. The chain couples TRBV5-4 to TRBJ2-2; 8 bases fit TRBD2. The CDR3 is 15 amino acids. J gave up 5 bases and V 5 bases, and 8 bases lay outside the gene matches. The germline V gene has CDR1 SGHNT and CDR2 YYREEE (reference sequence).